These T cell receptor beta chains were read from a single sample in a study of early T cells in non-severe SARS-CoV-2 infection. TCRdb used MiXCR to reprocess the 5' RACE reads, holding one entry per CDR3 protein. This sample yields approximately 75,000 distinct CDR3 sequences, of which roughly 15% are seen a single time; 3% to 5% belongs to the top ten. The specimen comprised whole blood, sampled at baseline. The receptor source for this set is an adult who was a healthcare worker with PCR-confirmed SARS-CoV-2 infection or an uninfected control (not recorded which). Each CDR3 is given without its conserved first and last residue. The order of the fields is V gene, D gene, CDR3 protein. The D gene is left open where the match is weak.

>TRBV18|-
ASSPNAGSGLSGNTIY
>TRBV7-2|TRBD1
ASSLVATGGHKLYTGELF
>TRBV28|-
ASKLTGTEAF
>TRBV5-1|-
ASSFAGSTGELF
>TRBV19|TRBD1
ASSGTGGFGETQY
>TRBV6-5|-
ASRTDRRNTEAF
>TRBV7-3|TRBD1
ASSLTHRGQETQY
>TRBV7-2|TRBD2
ASSLAPKTSLIYNEQF
>TRBV20-1|TRBD2
SAKASGSSYEQY
>TRBV7-9|TRBD2
ASSRLGTSGSTDTQY